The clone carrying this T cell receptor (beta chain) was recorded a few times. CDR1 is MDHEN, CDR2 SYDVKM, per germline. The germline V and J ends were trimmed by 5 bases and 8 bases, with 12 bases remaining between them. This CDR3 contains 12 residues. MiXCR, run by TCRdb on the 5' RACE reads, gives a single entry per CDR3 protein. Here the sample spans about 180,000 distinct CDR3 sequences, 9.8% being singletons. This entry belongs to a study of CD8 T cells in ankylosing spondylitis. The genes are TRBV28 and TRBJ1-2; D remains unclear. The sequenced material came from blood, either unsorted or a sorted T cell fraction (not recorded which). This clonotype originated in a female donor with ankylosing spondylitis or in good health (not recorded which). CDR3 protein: CASSTGRWGYTF. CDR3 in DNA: TGTGCCAGCAGTACGGGCCGATGGGGCTACACCTTC.